This T cell receptor beta chain was identified during a study of cytomegalovirus exposure and HLA in healthy donors. Study-level information: HLA-typed donors contributed some 77 million unique TCRs, which were held in an early data release.

As for this clone: Its antigen is unidentified.

The PCR had 60 Vbeta and 13 Jbeta primers. TCRdb's copy holds only in-frame clones and misses some; the assay was immunoSEQ multiplex PCR. The repertoire consists of 180,000 or so clones, with approximately 85% occurring once and the leading ten covering around a tenth. Study-level results: It emerged from a later analysis that several of the most significant clusters appeared to be linked to common viral pathogens. TCR beta chains numbering approximately 150 were designated cytomegalovirus-associated.

Sequencing was performed on PBMCs. The clonotype was recovered from a man between 18 and 29 years old in good health and CMV-seropositive.

The CDR3 DNA reads as TGTGCCTGGAGATACGGGGATGAAAAACTGTTTTTT. Translating it yields CAWRYGDEKLFF. J is TRBJ1-4 and V is TRBV30; D gene uncertain. Germline assignment: CDR1 GTSNPN and CDR2 SVGIG (reference sequence). The CDR3 is 12 amino acids. V dropped 3 bases and J dropped 6 bases, with 8 bases sitting between them.